One sample yielded the 6 T cell receptor beta chains listed below, sequenced in a study of regulatory T cells in long-lasting Graves disease. The time point here: newly diagnosed GD, antithyroid drugs for less than 3 months. TCR sequences were obtained from RNA taken from PBMCs. Arm-PCR of CDR3 regions and iRepertoire HTBI primers were the basis on which TCR beta libraries were built. MiXCR, applied by TCRdb to the multiplex PCR reads, yields one record per CDR3 protein. The repertoire consists of about 530,000 distinct CDR3 sequences, with about 15% occurring once and the leading ten covering 20% to 25%. This same sample was also taken into another study, of T cells in Graves' hyperthyroidism and ophthalmopathy.

The material was peripheral blood mononuclear cells (PBMCs), obtained at new diagnosis, from a patient treated with antithyroid drugs. These receptors were obtained from a middle-aged woman with Graves disease.

There are a few counts of this clonotype. The chain combines TRBV12-3 or TRBV12-4 with TRBJ2-1, with TRBD2 identical over 11 bases. V lost 6 bases to trimming and J lost 10 bases; unmatched junction nucleotides: 17. This CDR3 is 17 amino acids long. CDR3 residues: CASRTTTSGDRTGEQFF. In nucleotides, the CDR3 is TGTGCCAGCAGGACCACGACTAGCGGGGACAGGACAGGGGAGCAGTTCTTC.

This chain's CDR3 is CATITGGLGYGYTF. For the CDR3, the DNA is TGTGCCACCATTACAGGGGGCTTGGGCTATGGCTACACCTTC. This rearrangement joins TRBV28 to TRBJ1-2; 9 positions match TRBD1. Germline CDR1 and CDR2: MDHEN and SYDVKM. The length of the CDR3 is 14 residues. The V segment lost 10 bases and the J segment 4 bases; nucleotides outside the gene matches: 10.

This clonotype was recorded at least ten times. This chain connects TRBV20-1 to TRBJ1-2; maybe TRBD1 (5 bases). Germline assignment: CDR1 DFQATT and CDR2 SNEGSKA (reference sequence). V lost 0 bases and J 4 bases, leaving 15 bases between the germline ends. This CDR3 region has 15 residues. CDR3 sequence reads: CSARDLGGMGYGYTF. In DNA, the CDR3 is TGCAGTGCTAGAGATTTGGGGGGTATGGGCTATGGCTACACCTTC.

This clonotype was recorded many times. The chain uses TRBV10-3 and TRBJ2-7; weak D call: TRBD1 (6 bases). The germline V and J ends were trimmed by 6 bases and 0 bases, with 15 bases remaining between them. This CDR3 region has 15 residues. Germline values: CDR1 ENHRY, CDR2 SYGVKD. This CDR3 is CAISRRQVISYEQYF. In DNA, the CDR3 is TGTGCCATCAGCCGGAGACAGGTTATCTCCTACGAGCAGTACTTC.

This clonotype was counted between two and nine times. The rearrangement links TRBV6-5 to TRBJ2-3; maybe TRBD2 (6 bases). This CDR3 is built from 14 residues. Looked up from germline, CDR1 is MNHEY and CDR2 is SVGAGI. Trimming took 3 bases from V and 3 from J, leaving 10 bases between them. The CDR3, as DNA: TGTGCCAGCAGTTATGGGGGGTTGACAGATACGCAGTATTTT. Translation gives CASSYGGLTDTQYF.

This clonotype showed up many times. Written as DNA, the CDR3 is TGCGCCAGCAGCGGGGCATCGTACGAGCAGTACTTC. Amino acids: CASSGASYEQYF. V is TRBV5-1 and J is TRBJ2-7; maybe TRBD1 (5 bases). The CDR3 extends over 12 amino acids. Germline values: CDR1 SGHRS, CDR2 YFSETQ. V shed 4 bases and J shed 4 bases, with 9 bases lying between them.